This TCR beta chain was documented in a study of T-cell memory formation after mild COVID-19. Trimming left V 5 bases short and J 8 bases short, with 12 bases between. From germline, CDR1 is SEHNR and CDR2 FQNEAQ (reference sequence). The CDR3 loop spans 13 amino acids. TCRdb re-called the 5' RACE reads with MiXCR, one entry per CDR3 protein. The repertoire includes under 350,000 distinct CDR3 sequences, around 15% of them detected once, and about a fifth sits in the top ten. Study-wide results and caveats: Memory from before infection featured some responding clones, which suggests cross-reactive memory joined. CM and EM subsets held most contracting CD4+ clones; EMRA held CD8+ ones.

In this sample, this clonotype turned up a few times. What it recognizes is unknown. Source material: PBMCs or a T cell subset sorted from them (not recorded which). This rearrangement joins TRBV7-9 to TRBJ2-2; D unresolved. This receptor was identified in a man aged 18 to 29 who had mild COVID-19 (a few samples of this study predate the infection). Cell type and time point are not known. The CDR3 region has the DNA TGTGCCAGCAGCCCACCCGTCGAGGGGGAGCTGTTTTTT. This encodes CASSPPVEGELFF.